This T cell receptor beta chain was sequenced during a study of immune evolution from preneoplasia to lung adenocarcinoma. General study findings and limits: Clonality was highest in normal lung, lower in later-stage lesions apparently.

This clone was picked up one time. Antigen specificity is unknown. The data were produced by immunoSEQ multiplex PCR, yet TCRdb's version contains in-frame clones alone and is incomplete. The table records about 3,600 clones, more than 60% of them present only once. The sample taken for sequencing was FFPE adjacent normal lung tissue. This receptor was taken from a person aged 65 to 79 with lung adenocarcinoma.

The CDR3 sequence: CASSLGQGNYGYTF. The CDR3 nucleotides are TGTGCCAGCAGCTTGGGACAGGGAAACTATGGCTACACCTTC. V and J are TRBV5-6 and TRBJ1-2; 7 bases are a match to TRBD1. Trimming removed 0 bases from V and 2 bases from J; junction bases left unmatched: 1. Germline values: CDR1 SGHDT, CDR2 YYEEEE. CDR3 length: 14 residues. The variable domain in full, completed from reference TRBV5-6 and TRBJ1-2, reads DAGVTQSPTHLIKTRGQQVTLRCSPKSGHDTVSWYQQALGQGPQFIFQYYEEEERQRGNFPDRFSGHQFPNYSSELNVNALLLGDSALYLCASSLGQGNYGYTFGSGTRLTVV.